The 21 T cell receptor beta chains in this list originate from one sample, sequenced in a study of beta chain features in type 1 diabetes. Isolated RNA was reverse transcribed in full, so expressed TCRB transcripts were sequenced. Sequenced by immunoSEQ multiplex PCR; TCRdb stores in-frame clones only, minus some. In the table there are 640,000 or so clones, around an eighth of which are singletons. Study-level findings and limits: Researchers report that Type 1 diabetes patients had moderately but significantly shorter TCRB CDR3s across all four CD4+ subsets.

For these TCRs, the target antigens are not known. Sequencing was done on a sample of naive CD4+ T cells from blood. Receptor source: a man aged 18 to 30 with type 1 diabetes.

This clone was detected only a few times. The V gene is TRBV5-4, the J gene TRBJ2-5, with D unresolved. In germline, CDR1 is SGHNT, CDR2 YYREEE (reference sequence). The CDR3 extends over 10 amino acids. Trimming left V 0 bases short and J 8 bases short, with 2 bases between. The CDR3 protein is CASSLGTQYF. The DNA of the CDR3 is TGTGCCAGCAGCTTGGGTACCCAGTACTTC.

This chain connects TRBV27 to TRBJ2-3; a weak D match, TRBD2 (7 bases). Germline V CDR1 and CDR2: MNHEY, SMNVEV (reference sequence). This CDR3 has 17 residues. Trimming cost V 4 bases and J 5 bases, with 22 bases left between them. The CDR3 bases are TGTGCCAGCAGTTCCTCCCCGGCGGGGGCCAGCGTAGATACGCAGTATTTT. Translating it yields CASSSSPAGASVDTQYF.

The V gene is TRBV6-4, the J gene TRBJ2-5; D gene uncertain. The CDR3 contains 12 residues. V was trimmed by 0 bases and J by 4 bases, leaving 3 bases between them. Germline V gives CDR1 MRHNA, CDR2 SNTAGT. The CDR3 protein is CASSDSGETQYF. Here the CDR3 DNA reads TGTGCCAGCAGTGACTCGGGAGAGACCCAGTACTTC.

The V and J genes are TRBV7-2 and TRBJ1-2; no clear D. Germline lookup yields CDR1 SGHTA and CDR2 FQGNSA. This CDR3 is built from 13 residues. V gave up 6 bases and J gave up 6 bases, with 14 bases separating them. CDR3 residues: CASRKDPTNGYTF. The CDR3 DNA reads as TGTGCCAGCAGGAAGGACCCTACTAATGGCTACACCTTC.

This clone was recorded a few times. J is TRBJ2-7 and V is TRBV6-1, with D tentatively TRBD1 or TRBD2 (5 bases each). The CDR3 spans 15 residues. The V gene's germline CDR1 is MNHNS and CDR2 SASEGT. The V end was cut by 11 bases, the J end by 0 bases, with 20 bases between. This CDR3 is CAGITGTDNSYEQYF. CDR3 DNA: TGTGCCGGCATAACGGGGACCGATAACTCCTACGAGCAGTACTTC.

This clone appeared a few times. The chain is built from TRBV19 and TRBJ2-7; perhaps TRBD1 as D (6 bases). From germline, CDR1 is LNHDA and CDR2 SQIVND (reference sequence). The ends were cut back, 9 bases at V and 6 bases at J, with 21 bases in the middle. The CDR3 sequence is 14 residues long. The CDR3 region has the DNA TGTGCCAGCAGCCTTGTGGCAGGGGCTCGCGAGCAGTACTTC. Translating gives CASSLVAGAREQYF.

About this clone: At one of its ends the junction is not consistent with the germline gene, which may arise from a read error. This chain joins TRBV4-1 and TRBJ2-1; 7 bases are shared with TRBD1. CDR3 size: 16 residues. Germline V gives CDR1 MGHRA, CDR2 YSYEKL. CDR3 DNA: TGTGCCAGCAGCCAAGAAAAGGGGGCCAGGGGAGATGAGCAGTTCTTC. Its protein is CASSQEKGARGDEQFF.

CDR3 residues: CATSGERSGPGQPQHF. CDR3 sequence (DNA): TGTGCCACCAGCGGGGAGAGGAGCGGCCCGGGCCAGCCCCAGCATTTT. The chain joins TRBV15 to TRBJ1-5; D is unresolved. The germline gives CDR1 LNHNV, CDR2 YYDKDF (reference sequence). V was clipped by 5 bases and J by 7 bases, with 21 bases between them. The CDR3 has 16 residues.

This chain connects TRBV4-2 to TRBJ2-2, with a tentative D call TRBD2 (6 bases). The CDR3 totals 16 residues. From germline, CDR1 is LGHNA and CDR2 YNFKEQ. Trimming removed 0 bases at V and 5 bases at J, with 13 bases between. The CDR3 loop reads CASSQDGGLGTGELFF. Here the CDR3 DNA reads TGTGCCAGCAGCCAAGACGGGGGACTGGGGACCGGGGAGCTGTTTTTT.

The chain links TRBV2 to TRBJ1-5; TRBD1 aligns across 8 bases. The CDR3 length is 14 residues. The germline V gene has CDR1 SNHLY and CDR2 FYNNEI. The V and J ends lost 6 bases and 2 bases, in that order; junction bases with no gene match: 3. Here the CDR3 DNA reads TGTGCCAGCAGGACGACAGGGGGCAATCAGCCCCAGCATTTT. Encoded protein: CASRTTGGNQPQHF. Combining the CDR3 with reference TRBV2 and TRBJ1-5 gives the whole variable domain EPEVTQTPSHQVTQMGQEVILRCVPISNHLYFYWYRQILGQKVEFLVSFYNNEISEKSEIFDDQFSVERPDGSNFTLKIRSTKLEDSAMYFCASRTTGGNQPQHFGDGTRLSIL.

The genes are TRBV25-1 and TRBJ2-7; no firm D call. This CDR3 region has 15 residues. Germline values: CDR1 MGHDK, CDR2 SYGVNS. V was cut by 2 bases and J by 0 bases, with 11 bases left in between. Here the CDR3 DNA reads TGTGCCAGCAGTGAAGCAGGTCGGAACTCCTACGAGCAGTACTTC. It specifies CASSEAGRNSYEQYF.

This clone was counted between two and nine times. J is TRBJ1-5 and V is TRBV10-3; tentatively, D is TRBD1 (6 bases). The CDR3 is 17 amino acids. Germline assignment: CDR1 ENHRY and CDR2 SYGVKD. V was clipped by 0 bases and J by 5 bases, with 17 bases between them. DNA for the CDR3: TGTGCCATCAGTGAGTCAATAACAGGGAAGGGTGATCAGCCCCAGCATTTT. Translated, it gives CAISESITGKGDQPQHF.

The chain combines TRBV18 with TRBJ1-5, with D hard to call. The germline V gene encodes CDR1 KGHSH and CDR2 LQKENI. The CDR3 length is 14 residues. Trimming pared 3 bases from V and 5 bases from J, leaving 11 bases between. The CDR3 here is CASSPSGLDQPQHF. CDR3 bases: TGTGCCAGCTCACCTTCGGGCCTGGATCAGCCCCAGCATTTT.

The V gene is TRBV5-1, the J gene TRBJ1-5, with D tentatively TRBD1 (5 bases). Germline V gene data show CDR1 as SGHRS and CDR2 as YFSETQ. The CDR3 covers 13 residues. V lost 4 bases and J 5 bases, leaving 10 bases between the germline ends. CDR3 protein: CASSPGEDQPQHF. For the CDR3, the DNA is TGCGCCAGCAGCCCGGGGGAGGATCAGCCCCAGCATTTT. The entire variable domain, with the rest obtained from reference TRBV5-1 and TRBJ1-5, is as follows: KAGVTQTPRYLIKTRGQQVTLSCSPISGHRSVSWYQQTPGQGLQFLFEYFSETQRNKGNFPGRFSGRQFSNSRSEMNVSTLELGDSALYLCASSPGEDQPQHFGDGTRLSIL.

This clone was counted a few times. The chain joins TRBV10-3 to TRBJ2-5; 12 bases line up with TRBD2. V lost 2 bases, J lost 4 bases, and 5 bases stayed unmatched. The germline gives CDR1 ENHRY, CDR2 SYGVKD. The CDR3 totals 16 residues. CDR3 nucleotides: TGTGCCATCAGTGAGGGACTAGCGGGGAGTTCAGAGACCCAGTACTTC. It codes for CAISEGLAGSSETQYF.

This clone showed up just a few times. The genes are TRBV19 and TRBJ1-1, with D unresolved. Germline V CDR1 and CDR2: LNHDA, SQIVND (reference sequence). The CDR3 has 12 amino acids. V lost 3 bases, J lost 6 bases, and 8 bases lay in between. CDR3 nucleotide sequence: TGTGCCAGTAGTATGGGTAGGCCTGAAGCTTTCTTT. Its translation: CASSMGRPEAFF.

This clone was seen more than once but under ten times. The chain couples TRBV6-6 to TRBJ2-2; perhaps TRBD1 as D (7 bases). Trimming shortened V by 6 bases and J by 2 bases, and 16 bases separated the two germline ends. CDR3 size: 16 residues. CDR1 MNHNY and CDR2 SVGAGI come from the germline V gene (reference sequence). CDR3 region: CASSPGQGGNTGELFF. The CDR3 DNA reads TGTGCCAGCAGCCCCGGGCAGGGGGGTAACACCGGGGAGCTGTTTTTT.

This clone was observed a handful of times. The chain employs TRBV7-9 and TRBJ2-7; no clear D. Trimming removed 0 bases at V and 4 bases at J, with 4 bases between. CDR1 and CDR2 (germline): SEHNR, FQNEAQ (reference sequence). This CDR3 has 12 residues. The CDR3 nucleotides read TGTGCCAGCAGCTTAGCTCAGTACGAGCAGTACTTC. Translated: CASSLAQYEQYF.

There are a few counts of this clone. The chain links TRBV7-8 to TRBJ2-3, with a possible D match to TRBD2 (7 bases). Per the germline V gene, CDR1 is SGHVS and CDR2 is FQNEAQ. The V and J ends lost 0 bases and 3 bases respectively, with 16 bases between them. This CDR3 has 17 amino acids. The CDR3: CASSLAGGLTGTDTQYF. The CDR3 DNA reads as TGTGCCAGCAGCTTAGCGGGGGGGCTTACTGGGACAGATACGCAGTATTTT.

There are a few counts of this clone. This sequence joins TRBV30 and TRBJ1-2; the match to TRBD1 covers 7 bases. The junction had 6 bases not matched to a gene; V was cut back by 7 bases and J by 4 bases. The CDR3 spans 12 residues. Germline V gives CDR1 GTSNPN, CDR2 SVGIG (reference sequence). CDR3 nucleotides: TGTGCCTCCCCCGGGACAGTCTATGGCTACACCTTC. This sequence encodes CASPGTVYGYTF.

The chain carries TRBV27 and TRBJ2-7; TRBD1 is a possible D gene (5 bases). The length of the CDR3 is 14 residues. CDR1 is MNHEY, CDR2 SMNVEV, per germline (reference sequence). V gave up 2 bases and J gave up 2 bases, with 10 bases separating them. The DNA of the CDR3 is TGTGCCAGCAGTTTAAGGCAGGGCCCCTACGAGCAGTACTTC. Encoded protein: CASSLRQGPYEQYF.